A selection of T cell receptor beta chains follows, all from one sample in a study of T cell clusters in autoimmune cytopenias. TCRdb reprocessed the multiplex PCR reads, with one entry per CDR3 protein and no DNA. Seen in this sample are more than 5,500 distinct CDR3 sequences; the ten most common clones hold around 6.2%. These data were likewise used in another study, on T cell repertoires in aging, cancer and after chemotherapy.

The sequenced material came from peripheral blood. The origin of the receptors is a human donor in good health. The CDR3 runs from the conserved cysteine through the conserved F or W. Size tells how often a clone was seen (once, few, many) or the class of an expanded clone, and some rows leave it out.

size,J,V,CDR3
NA,TRBJ1-1,TRBV18,CASSLSRDTEAFF
medium-sized,TRBJ2-3,TRBV14,CASSQGSRDRGLGTDTQYF
NA,TRBJ1-2,TRBV5-1,CASSQGAGTVNYGYTF
medium-sized,TRBJ2-5,TRBV19,CASSIGGSQETQYF
NA,TRBJ2-1,TRBV20-1,CSARYSENEQFF
NA,TRBJ2-3,TRBV20-1,CSARGDGLLADTQYF
NA,TRBJ1-1,TRBV30,CAWGPRLNTEAFF
medium-sized,TRBJ2-3,TRBV6-2/TRBV6-3,CASSRPGLTQYF
NA,TRBJ2-7,TRBV20-1,CSARANRGRTYEQYF
medium-sized,TRBJ2-3,TRBV6-2/TRBV6-3,CASSLGLTSGSADTQYF
medium-sized,TRBJ2-1,TRBV19,CASTTSGTNNEQFF
NA,TRBJ1-3,TRBV7-2,CASSLGSSGNTIYF
NA,TRBJ2-7,TRBV21-1,CASSVGPRAGYEQYF
NA,TRBJ1-1,TRBV5-6,CASSSPGPNTEAFF
NA,TRBJ2-2,TRBV10-2,CASRQGDGELFF
NA,TRBJ2-7,TRBV27,CASSYSRTSGAGGEQYF
NA,TRBJ1-2,TRBV20-1,CSASQGSTDGYTF
medium-sized,TRBJ2-5,TRBV12-3/TRBV12-4,CASTKSGGQGETQYF
large,TRBJ2-3,TRBV29-1,CSVEALAGVLDTQYF
medium-sized,TRBJ1-2,TRBV6-1,CASSEGAGGNLSTF
medium-sized,TRBJ2-1,TRBV12-3/TRBV12-4,CASSLTSVGNEQFF
medium-sized,TRBJ2-2,TRBV6-5,CASSSHPPWATNTGELFF
large,TRBJ2-5,TRBV7-9,CASSLGLAGNQETQYF
NA,TRBJ1-1,TRBV19,CARYGTPLNSEAFF
medium-sized,TRBJ2-5,TRBV19,CASSIDAGRETQYF
NA,TRBJ1-2,TRBV7-2,CASSSPTGSGNHGYTF
medium-sized,TRBJ1-5,TRBV18,CASSPKGDQPQHF
medium-sized,TRBJ2-1,TRBV15,CATSVQGDEQFF